The text below deals with one T cell receptor (beta chain). Its antigen is as yet unknown. CD45RO-negative, CCR7-positively selected cells formed the naive CD8 fraction, excluding terminally differentiated effector memory CD45RA+ cells. The study drew its donors from healthy HIV-negative adults without recent acute infections or vaccinations. Adult Caucasians living in Nashville, Tennessee made up all of the donors. The V gene's germline CDR1 is SGHTS and CDR2 YDEGEE. The CDR3 consists of 14 residues. This record comes from a study of shared clonotypes between healthy human individuals. Sorted-subset replicate PCR reactions contained 150 to 200 ng DNA, corresponding to tens of thousands of T cell genomes. Sequencing used immunoSEQ multiplex PCR; TCRdb keeps in-frame clones, though not all of them. The sample records 560,000 or so clones, 95% to 96% being singletons. Study conclusions and caveats: A few donors had around 5% of their naive CD4 clonotypes in common.

Sequenced: naive CD8+ T cells sorted from blood. This chain connects TRBV5-8 to TRBJ2-5; perhaps TRBD1 as D (7 bases). The DNA end lines up better with TRBJ2-7; the J call may be wrong. The sequence was collected from a woman aged 25 to 39 in good health. CDR3 protein: CASSLEQGGSEQYF. DNA for the CDR3: TGTGCCAGCAGCTTGGAGCAGGGGGGCAGCGAGCAGTACTTC.